The following is a TCR beta chain sequence with its context. Antigen: not known. The source of the sample is a study of CXCR3-negative and CXCR3-positive naive CD8 T cells. Study-wide context: With about 1.5 +/- 0.3 million reads per library, the TRB reads numbered roughly 140 million in total.

Regarding the study as a whole: TRB CDR3s of CXCR3-positive naive cells were more hydrophobic than those of CXCR3-negative naive cells. Both naive subsets carried similar amounts of surface CD5, so TCR strength was inferred from TRB CDR3 properties.

The libraries of TRB cDNA were constructed through 5' RACE using UMI labels. Following a re-call of the 5' RACE reads, TCRdb has one entry per CDR3 protein and lacks DNA. The sample totals over 100,000 distinct CDR3 sequences. This CDR3 region has 14 residues. The germline V gene has CDR1 MNHNY and CDR2 SVGAGI (reference sequence). This chain links TRBV6-6 with TRBJ2-2. The clonotype was recovered from a human donor in good health. Some clones in this sample may be carry-over from other donors' samples. The sample comprised naive CXCR3- CD8+ T cells from blood. Specified subset: CD45RO-CCR7+CD27+CD95- naive CD8+ T cells lacking CXCR3 (TNR3-). The CDR3 spells CASSVDGNTGELFF.